The 9 T cell receptor beta chains below were found in one sample sequenced in a study of blood T cell repertoires in COVID-19. Method: immunoSEQ multiplex PCR; TCRdb's copy keeps in-frame clones and lacks some. The sample lists approximately 270,000 clones, approximately 85% occurring once. The sample was peripheral blood. These receptors all stem from a human donor with COVID-19, enrolled during active disease. The donor label of this sample is uncertain.

This clone was picked up one time. The chain is built from TRBV9 and TRBJ1-1; TRBD1 aligns across 8 bases. Trimming removed 3 bases from V and 1 base from J; junction bases left unmatched: 8. This CDR3 is 16 amino acids long. Per germline, CDR1 SGDLS and CDR2 YYNGEE. The DNA of the CDR3 is TGTGCCAGCAGCGCGGACGCGGACAGGGAGAACACTGAAGCTTTCTTT. This translates into CASSADADRENTEAFF. Combining the CDR3 with reference TRBV9 and TRBJ1-1 gives the whole variable domain DSGVTQTPKHLITATGQRVTLRCSPRSGDLSVYWYQQSLDQGLQFLIQYYNGEERAKGNILERFSAQQFPDLHSELNLSSLELGDSALYFCASSADADRENTEAFFGQGTRLTVV.

The chain couples TRBV28 to TRBJ1-1; D gene unclear. CDR3 length: 14 residues. From germline, CDR1 is MDHEN and CDR2 SYDVKM. V lost 2 bases to trimming and J lost 1 base, with 8 bases between them. In DNA form, the CDR3 reads TGTGCCAGCAGTTTACCACAAGAGAACACTGAAGCTTTCTTT. Encoded protein: CASSLPQENTEAFF.

The rearrangement joins TRBV4-1 to TRBJ2-7; no definite D call. Deletions cut 4 bases from V and 1 base from J, with 11 bases between. Per the germline V gene, CDR1 is MGHRA and CDR2 is YSYEKL. The CDR3 totals 14 residues. This CDR3 is CASSLEERSYEQYF. The CDR3 nucleotides read TGCGCCAGCAGCCTAGAGGAGAGGTCCTACGAGCAGTACTTC.

This chain connects TRBV9 to TRBJ1-3, with D uncertain. The CDR3 contains 13 residues. Trimming removed 4 bases at V and 0 bases at J, with 5 bases between. Germline CDR1 and CDR2: SGDLS and YYNGEE. For the CDR3, the DNA is TGTGCCAGCAGCCCCAGCTCTGGAAACACCATATATTTT. Its protein is CASSPSSGNTIYF. The full variable domain, with the rest looked up from reference TRBV9 and TRBJ1-3, is DSGVTQTPKHLITATGQRVTLRCSPRSGDLSVYWYQQSLDQGLQFLIQYYNGEERAKGNILERFSAQQFPDLHSELNLSSLELGDSALYFCASSPSSGNTIYFGEGSWLTVV.

The chain combines TRBV18 with TRBJ1-1; D possibly corresponds to TRBD1 (5 bases). Trimming shortened V by 2 bases and J by 4 bases, and 11 bases separated the two germline ends. The length of the CDR3 is 14 residues. CDR1 is KGHSH, CDR2 LQKENI, per germline. In nucleotides, the CDR3 is TGTGCCAGCTCACCAGGGGGGGTAGGCACTGAAGCTTTCTTT. It encodes CASSPGGVGTEAFF.

This clone has only one observation. The genes are TRBV16 and TRBJ1-5, with 7 bases lining up with TRBD1. The CDR3 totals 15 residues. V was pared by 0 bases and J by 5 bases, with 4 bases of the junction left unmatched. CDR1 and CDR2 (germline): KGHSY, FQNENV. CDR3: CASSQSTGNYQPQHF. Written as DNA, the CDR3 is TGTGCCAGCAGCCAATCGACAGGGAACTATCAGCCCCAGCATTTT.

The chain recombines TRBV6-5 with TRBJ1-1; D is unclear. The ends were cut back, 3 bases at V and 6 bases at J, with 17 bases in the middle. The CDR3 spans 15 residues. The V gene's germline CDR1 is MNHEY and CDR2 SVGAGI. The CDR3 loop reads CASSYHGPSRAEAFF. CDR3 coding DNA: TGTGCCAGCAGTTATCATGGGCCCTCGAGGGCTGAAGCTTTCTTT.

The gene calls are TRBV28 and TRBJ1-6; D unresolved. The V gene lost 5 bases and the J gene lost 7 bases, with 15 bases spanning the gap. This CDR3 is 15 amino acids long. The V gene's germline CDR1 is MDHEN and CDR2 SYDVKM. CDR3: CASSGPGAQNSPLHF. The DNA of the CDR3 is TGTGCCAGCAGTGGCCCGGGAGCCCAAAATTCACCCCTCCACTTT.

The chain combines TRBV7-2 with TRBJ2-3, with a possible D match to TRBD2 (7 bases). Trimming removed 6 bases from V and 9 bases from J, with 28 bases in between. Germline assignment: CDR1 SGHTA and CDR2 FQGNSA. The CDR3 loop spans 17 amino acids. The CDR3 spells CASSSRLEGGTIGTQYF. CDR3 bases: TGTGCCAGCAGTTCTCGTTTGGAGGGGGGGACCATAGGGACGCAGTATTTT.